This TCR beta chain derives from a study of graft-versus-host responses after intestinal transplantation. The wider study: Multivisceral, liver-intestinal, or isolated intestinal transplants were given to recipients. Anti-thymocyte globulin induction was given to all recipients, followed by tacrolimus and steroids for 2 to 4 years.

TCRdb keeps only in-frame clones here, not all; method: immunoSEQ multiplex PCR. This table holds around 97,000 clones, 91% found once. The V segment lost 0 bases and the J segment 2 bases; nucleotides outside the gene matches: 4. The CDR3 has 15 residues. Per germline, CDR1 SGHRS and CDR2 YFSETQ. As regards this clone: Its antigen is undetermined.

The chain links TRBV5-1 to TRBJ2-7; 8 bases fit TRBD2. The source material was unstimulated CD4+ T cells sorted from spleen or lymph node cells, sampled before transplant. This sequence originates from a human donor who was the organ donor for an intestinal transplant. CDR3 in amino acids: CASSLVGTSTYEQYF. The CDR3 DNA is TGCGCCAGCAGCTTGGTGGGGACTAGTACCTACGAGCAGTACTTC.